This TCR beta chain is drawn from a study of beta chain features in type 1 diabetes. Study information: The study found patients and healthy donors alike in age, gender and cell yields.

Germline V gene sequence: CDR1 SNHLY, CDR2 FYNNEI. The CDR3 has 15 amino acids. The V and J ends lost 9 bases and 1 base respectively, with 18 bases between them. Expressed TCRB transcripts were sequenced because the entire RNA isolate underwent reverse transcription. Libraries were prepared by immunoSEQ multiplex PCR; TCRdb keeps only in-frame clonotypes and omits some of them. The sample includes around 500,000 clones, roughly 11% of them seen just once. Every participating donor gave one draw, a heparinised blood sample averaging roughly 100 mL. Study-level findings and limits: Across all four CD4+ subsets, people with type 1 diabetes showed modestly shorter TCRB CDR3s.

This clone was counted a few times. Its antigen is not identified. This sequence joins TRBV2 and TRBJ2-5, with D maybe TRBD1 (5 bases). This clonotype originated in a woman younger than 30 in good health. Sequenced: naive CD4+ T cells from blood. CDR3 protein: CASGPQGTGQETQYF. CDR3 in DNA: TGTGCCAGTGGACCCCAAGGAACAGGCCAAGAGACCCAGTACTTC.